This is a list of T cell receptor beta chains from one sample in a study of blood T cell repertoires in COVID-19. Produced via immunoSEQ multiplex PCR; TCRdb's table is partial and in-frame only. The table includes about 300,000 clones, over 75% detected once. The source material was PBMCs or T cells enriched from blood (not recorded which). Source of these receptors: a woman aged 18 to 35 who had recovered from COVID-19. CDR3s include the opening cysteine and the closing phenylalanine or tryptophan. The D gene is left open where the match is weak. Where a row states a size, it is once, few, many or the class of an expanded clone; other rows omit it.

V gene	clone size	D gene	CDR3 length	J gene	CDR3 DNA	CDR3 protein
TRBV7-3	few	TRBD2	15	TRBJ2-3	TGTGCCAGCAAGACTAGCGGGAGCGGGACAGATACGCAGTATTTT	CASKTSGSGTDTQYF
TRBV11-2	NA	NA	13	TRBJ1-2	TGTGCCAGCAGCTTAAAAGAGAACTATGGCTACACCTTC	CASSLKENYGYTF
TRBV6-2/TRBV6-3	NA	NA	18	TRBJ1-2	TGTGCCAGCAGTTACCTCAGGGAACCCAGGGCAGGGTTGATCGGCTACACCTTC	CASSYLREPRAGLIGYTF
TRBV27	NA	NA	15	TRBJ1-6	TGTGCCAGCAGTCTAAGGGGGGGGTTGGCTTCACCCCTCCACTTT	CASSLRGGLASPLHF
TRBV11-3	NA	TRBD1	13	TRBJ2-5	TGTGCCAGCAGCTTGGGACAGCAAGAGACCCAGTACTTC	CASSLGQQETQYF
TRBV19	NA	TRBD2	15	TRBJ2-1	TGTGCCAGTAGTTCGCAGGGGGGACTAGCTCATGAGCAGTTCTTC	CASSSQGGLAHEQFF
TRBV7-9	NA	TRBD1	15	TRBJ1-1	TGTGCCAGCAGCTTCTGGACAGGGCAGAACACTGAAGCTTTCTTT	CASSFWTGQNTEAFF
TRBV18	NA	TRBD2	15	TRBJ2-5	TGTGCCAGCTCACCGAGCGGGAGGGCCGGGGAGACCCAGTACTTC	CASSPSGRAGETQYF
TRBV7-3	few	NA	13	TRBJ1-2	TGTGCCAGCAGCCCCGTTGCGGGCTATGGCTACACCTTC	CASSPVAGYGYTF
TRBV11-2	NA	NA	16	TRBJ2-6	TGTGCCAGCAGCGACCTAGGTTGGGTTGGGGCCAACGTCCTGACTTTC	CASSDLGWVGANVLTF
TRBV29-1	NA	NA	14	TRBJ2-1	TGCAGCGTTGAAGAACAGGAGAAATACAATGAGCAGTTCTTC	CSVEEQEKYNEQFF
TRBV18	NA	TRBD1	14	TRBJ2-1	TGTGCCAGCTCACCTAACCGGGACAGGGATGAGCAGTTCTTC	CASSPNRDRDEQFF
TRBV29-1	NA	NA	14	TRBJ1-1	TGCAGCGTTGTTGGTAGGGGTATGAACACTGAAGCTTTCTTT	CSVVGRGMNTEAFF
TRBV12-3/TRBV12-4	NA	NA	13	TRBJ1-1	TGTGCCAGCAGTTTTTCGAGGAACACTGAAGCTTTCTTT	CASSFSRNTEAFF
TRBV5-1	once	TRBD1	13	TRBJ1-1	TGCGCCAGCAGCTTGCAGGGGGATACTGAAGCTTTCTTT	CASSLQGDTEAFF
TRBV3-1/TRBV3-2	NA	NA	15	TRBJ2-2	TGTGCCAGCAGCCAAAGGGGCCGGAACACCGGGGAGCTGTTTTTT	CASSQRGRNTGELFF